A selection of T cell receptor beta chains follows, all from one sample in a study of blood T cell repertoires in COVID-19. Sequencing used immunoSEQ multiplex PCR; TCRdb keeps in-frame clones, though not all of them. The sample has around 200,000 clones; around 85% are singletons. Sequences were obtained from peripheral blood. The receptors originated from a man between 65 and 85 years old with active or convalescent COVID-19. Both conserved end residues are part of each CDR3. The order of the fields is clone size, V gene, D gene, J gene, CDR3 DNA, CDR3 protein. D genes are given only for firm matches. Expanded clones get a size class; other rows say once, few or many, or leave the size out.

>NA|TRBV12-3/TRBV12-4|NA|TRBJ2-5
TGTGCCAGCAGTAAACAGCTACGGGAGACCCAGTACTTC
CASSKQLRETQYF
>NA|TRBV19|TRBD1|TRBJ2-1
TGTGCCAGTAGTCTCCGGGACAGGATCGACAATGAGCAGTTCTTC
CASSLRDRIDNEQFF
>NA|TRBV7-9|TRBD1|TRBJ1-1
TGTGCCAGCAGCTTGGACAGGTCTGGGACTGAAGCTTTCTTT
CASSLDRSGTEAFF
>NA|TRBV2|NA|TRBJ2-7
TGTGCCAGCAGTCGACAGGGACTAGACGAGCAGTACTTC
CASSRQGLDEQYF
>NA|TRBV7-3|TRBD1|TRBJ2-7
TGTGCCAGCAGTCTTGACAGGGGGTCCGAGCAGTACTTC
CASSLDRGSEQYF
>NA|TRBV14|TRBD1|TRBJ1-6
TGTGCCAGCAGGAGGACAGGGGGCTCTTCACCCCTCCACTTT
CASRRTGGSSPLHF
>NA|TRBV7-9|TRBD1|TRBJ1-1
TGTGCCAGCAGCTTTAGACAGGGGGGAAACACTGAAGCTTTCTTT
CASSFRQGGNTEAFF
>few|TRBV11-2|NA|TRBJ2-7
TGTGCCAGCAGCTTAGGCGGGGGCAGCTCCTACGAGCAGTACTTC
CASSLGGGSSYEQYF
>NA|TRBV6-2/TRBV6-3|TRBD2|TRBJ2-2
TGTGCCAGCAGCCTAGCGGGAGGACCCACCGGGGAGCTGTTTTTT
CASSLAGGPTGELFF
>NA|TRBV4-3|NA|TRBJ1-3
TGCGCCAGCAGCCAAGAGGGGAGTAACTCTGGAAACACCATATATTTT
CASSQEGSNSGNTIYF
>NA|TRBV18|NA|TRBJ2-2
TGTGCCAGCTCACCCCTGGACAGCCGAAACACCGGGGAGCTGTTTTTT
CASSPLDSRNTGELFF
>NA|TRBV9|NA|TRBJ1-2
TGTGCCAGCAGCGTGGCCCAGGGGCTGGTCTATGGCTACACCTTC
CASSVAQGLVYGYTF
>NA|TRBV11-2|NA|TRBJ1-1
TGTGCCAGCAGCCAGAGGGGCGGGGAGGAAGTGGCTGAAGCTTTCTTT
CASSQRGGEEVAEAFF